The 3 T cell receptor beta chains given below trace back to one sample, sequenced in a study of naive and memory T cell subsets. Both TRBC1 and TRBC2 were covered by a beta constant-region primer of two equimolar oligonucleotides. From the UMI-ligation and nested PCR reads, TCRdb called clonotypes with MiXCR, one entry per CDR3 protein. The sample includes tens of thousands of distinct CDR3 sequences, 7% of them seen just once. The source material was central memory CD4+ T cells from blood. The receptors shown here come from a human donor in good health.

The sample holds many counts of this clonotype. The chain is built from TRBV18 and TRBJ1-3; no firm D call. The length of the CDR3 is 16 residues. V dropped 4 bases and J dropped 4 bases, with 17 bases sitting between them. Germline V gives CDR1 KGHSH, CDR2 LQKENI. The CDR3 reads CASSLSVGRRGNTIYF. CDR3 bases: TGTGCCAGCTCACTGTCCGTTGGAAGGCGAGGAAACACCATATATTTT.

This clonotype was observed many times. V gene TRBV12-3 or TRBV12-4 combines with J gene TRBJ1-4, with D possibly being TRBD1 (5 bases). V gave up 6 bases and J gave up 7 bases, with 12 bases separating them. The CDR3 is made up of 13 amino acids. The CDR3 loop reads CASRPWGVEKLFF. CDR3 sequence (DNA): TGTGCCAGCAGGCCCTGGGGGGTTGAAAAACTGTTTTTT.

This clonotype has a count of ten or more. The CDR3 region is CASTRQGPNQPQHF. As DNA, the CDR3 is TGTGCCAGCACTCGACAGGGGCCAAACCAGCCCCAGCATTTT. The rearrangement links TRBV28 to TRBJ1-5, with 8 bases aligning to TRBD1. This CDR3 has 14 residues. Germline V gene data show CDR1 as MDHEN and CDR2 as SYDVKM. The V segment lost 7 bases and the J segment 7 bases; nucleotides outside the gene matches: 9.